The 24 T cell receptor beta chains below all came from one sample that was sequenced in a study of OX40 agonist ivuxolimab in advanced cancers. Using immunoSEQ multiplex PCR, the repertoire was profiled, and TCRdb retains in-frame clones only, with some absent. The sample carries approximately 50,000 clones, roughly 85% recorded once. Sequenced material: CD4+ or CD8+ T cells sorted from blood, taken in a trial of the OX40 agonist ivuxolimab. The receptors were sampled from an adult with an advanced solid tumor such as melanoma, head and neck, liver or kidney cancer.

The chain employs TRBV18 and TRBJ2-4; no clear D gene. CDR1 is KGHSH, CDR2 LQKENI, per germline. V lost 1 base and J lost 0, with 7 bases in between. The CDR3 has 15 amino acids. CDR3: CASSPLSEAKNIQYF. The DNA for the CDR3 is TGTGCCAGCTCACCACTTTCAGAAGCCAAAAACATTCAGTACTTC.

This chain connects TRBV7-8 to TRBJ2-5; 9 bases agree with TRBD2. The CDR3 totals 16 residues. Germline V CDR1 and CDR2: SGHVS, FQNEAQ. Trimming at V came to 3 bases and at J to 4 bases, leaving 9 bases not matched to a gene. The CDR3 coding sequence is TGTGCCAGCAGCTTCGGTGGCGGGAGGGGGGTAGAGACCCAGTACTTC. It is translated as CASSFGGGRGVETQYF. Supplemented by reference TRBV7-8 and TRBJ2-5, the full variable domain reads GAGVSQSPRYKVAKRGQDVALRCDPISGHVSLFWYQQALGQGPEFLTYFQNEAQLDKSGLPSDRFFAERPEGSVSTLKIQRTQQEDSAVYLCASSFGGGRGVETQYFGPGTRLLVL.

The V gene is TRBV7-9, the J gene TRBJ1-2; D unclear. Trimming took 4 bases from V and 4 from J, leaving 4 bases between them. CDR3 length equals 11 residues. Looked up from germline, CDR1 is SEHNR and CDR2 is FQNEAQ (reference sequence). CDR3 residues: CASSSFYGYTF. The CDR3 bases are TGTGCCAGCAGCTCATTCTATGGCTACACCTTC.

V usage is TRBV28 and J usage is TRBJ2-3, with TRBD2 matching over 15 bases. The CDR3 totals 19 residues. V shed 6 bases, J shed 5 bases, and the junction held 15 bases outside the gene matches. From germline, CDR1 is MDHEN and CDR2 SYDVKM. This CDR3 reads CASSGRTSGRAITRDTQYF. For the CDR3, the DNA is TGTGCCAGCAGCGGGAGGACTAGCGGGAGGGCCATAACAAGAGATACGCAGTATTTT.

The rearrangement joins TRBV19 to TRBJ2-4, with 9 bases matching TRBD1. The CDR3 runs to 15 residues. V was clipped by 6 bases and J by 1 base; unmatched bases: 4. The germline V gene has CDR1 LNHDA and CDR2 SQIVND (reference sequence). CDR3 amino acids: CASRDRGSAKNIQYF. The CDR3 DNA reads as TGTGCCAGTAGGGACAGGGGTTCGGCCAAAAACATTCAGTACTTC.

The V gene is TRBV6-5, the J gene TRBJ2-3, with D unresolved. Germline assignment: CDR1 MNHEY and CDR2 SVGAGI. The length of the CDR3 is 16 residues. Trimming took 0 bases from V and 0 from J, leaving 10 bases between them. The CDR3 reads CASSYSPAASTDTQYF. DNA for the CDR3: TGTGCCAGCAGTTACTCGCCCGCGGCCAGCACAGATACGCAGTATTTT.

This chain uses TRBV30 with TRBJ1-5; 8 bases agree with TRBD1. CDR3 size: 15 residues. Per the germline V gene, CDR1 is GTSNPN and CDR2 is SVGIG (reference sequence). Trimming took 3 bases from V and 7 from J; bases not matched to a gene: 11. This CDR3 is CAWRPPGQGVQPQHF. The CDR3 nucleotides are TGTGCCTGGAGACCTCCCGGACAGGGTGTCCAGCCCCAGCATTTT. The complete variable domain, with remaining parts taken from reference TRBV30 and TRBJ1-5, reads SQTIHQWPATLVQPVGSPLSLECTVEGTSNPNLYWYRQAAGRGLQLLFYSVGIGQISSEVPQNLSASRPQDRQFILSSKKLLLSDSGFYLCAWRPPGQGVQPQHFGDGTRLSIL.

J is TRBJ1-1 and V is TRBV5-4; 8 bases match TRBD1. V trimming: 0 bases; J trimming: 2 bases; junction bases outside the gene matches: 6. This CDR3 contains 16 residues. Germline V gives CDR1 SGHNT, CDR2 YYREEE (reference sequence). The CDR3 here is CASSLGTGIANTEAFF. CDR3 coding DNA: TGTGCCAGCAGCTTGGGGACAGGGATTGCAAACACTGAAGCTTTCTTT.

CDR3 bases: TGTGCCAGCAGCCCAGAGCCCGGGGCGAGAGAGCAGTACTTC. This encodes CASSPEPGAREQYF. The chain uses TRBV5-4 and TRBJ2-7; D may correspond to TRBD1 or TRBD2 (5 bases each). This CDR3 is 14 amino acids long. With 4 bases removed from V and 7 bases from J, the gap between germline ends came to 18 bases. CDR1 and CDR2 (germline): SGHNT, YYREEE (reference sequence).

The chain recombines TRBV7-9 with TRBJ1-2; TRBD1 matches 8 bases. The V and J ends lost 1 base and 6 bases, in that order; junction bases with no gene match: 7. This CDR3 spans 15 amino acids. The V gene's germline CDR1 is SEHNR and CDR2 FQNEAQ (reference sequence). CDR3 protein: CASSLGGQGVDGYTF. The CDR3, as DNA: TGTGCCAGCAGCTTAGGAGGACAGGGAGTGGATGGCTACACCTTC.

This clone was observed a single time. The chain joins TRBV30 to TRBJ1-2, with D hard to call. Trimming took off 3 bases at V and 4 bases at J, with 12 bases between the two ends. Germline CDR1 reads GTSNPN; CDR2 reads SVGIG (reference sequence). CDR3 length equals 13 residues. The CDR3 region is CAWSPKAAYGYTF. CDR3 sequence (DNA): TGTGCCTGGAGCCCTAAGGCAGCCTATGGCTACACCTTC.

The V call is TRBV7-9, the J call TRBJ2-5; D uncertain. From germline, CDR1 is SEHNR and CDR2 FQNEAQ (reference sequence). The CDR3 runs 9 residues. The V gene lost 8 bases and the J gene lost 3 bases, with 1 base spanning the gap. The chain's CDR3 is CASEETQYF. CDR3 bases: TGTGCCAGCGAAGAGACCCAGTACTTC.

This clone was detected once. V and J are TRBV6-5 and TRBJ1-3; D is unclear. CDR3 length: 14 residues. Germline CDR1 MNHEY, CDR2 SVGAGI. Trimming removed 2 bases from V and 0 bases from J, with 5 bases in between. The CDR3 region is CASSYGFSGNTIYF. In nucleotides, the CDR3 is TGTGCCAGCAGTTACGGTTTCTCTGGAAACACCATATATTTT.

The V and J genes are TRBV18 and TRBJ2-2; D is perhaps TRBD2 (5 bases). The V gene's germline CDR1 is KGHSH and CDR2 LQKENI. The CDR3 runs 16 residues. V was shortened by 0 bases and J by 4 bases, with 12 bases between the two germline ends. CDR3 bases: TGTGCCAGCTCACCACCGGTTTTCGGGATCACCGGGGAGCTGTTTTTT. Its protein is CASSPPVFGITGELFF.

J is TRBJ2-7 and V is TRBV28, with D possibly TRBD1 on 6 matching bases. V shed 6 bases and J shed 2 bases, with 11 bases lying between them. This CDR3 region has 13 residues. Germline values: CDR1 MDHEN, CDR2 SYDVKM. CDR3 protein: CASSQGLPYEQYF. The CDR3 region has the DNA TGTGCCAGCAGCCAGGGGTTACCCTACGAGCAGTACTTC.

The chain has TRBV25-1 and TRBJ2-5; 9 positions match TRBD2. The CDR3 is made up of 16 amino acids. Losses at the gene ends were 6 bases for V and 7 bases for J; bases not matched to a gene: 15. CDR1 MGHDK and CDR2 SYGVNS come from the germline V gene. The CDR3 loop is CASSRGSGSSFVTQYF. CDR3 in DNA: TGTGCCAGCAGCAGGGGTAGCGGGAGTTCGTTCGTGACCCAGTACTTC.

The genes are TRBV30 and TRBJ1-1; D is perhaps TRBD1 (6 bases). The CDR3 runs to 15 residues. Deletions cut 3 bases from V and 5 bases from J, with 19 bases between. Germline V CDR1 and CDR2: GTSNPN, SVGIG (reference sequence). The CDR3 sequence: CAWRDTRGGGTEAFF. The CDR3 coding sequence is TGTGCCTGGAGAGATACCCGAGGGGGGGGGACTGAAGCTTTCTTT.

The chain uses TRBV4-1 and TRBJ1-4; the D is unclear. CDR3 length: 13 amino acids. Germline-derived CDR1 and CDR2 are MGHRA and YSYEKL. V was clipped by 1 base and J by 11 bases, with 11 bases between them. CDR3 in DNA: TGCGCCAGCAGCCAAGGCGTGACGGAGAAACTGTTTTTT. It codes for CASSQGVTEKLFF.

This clone was seen just once. The rearrangement links TRBV6-1 to TRBJ1-5; D remains ambiguous. The CDR3 contains 15 residues. The germline V and J ends were trimmed by 4 bases and 4 bases, with 14 bases remaining between them. Looked up from germline, CDR1 is MNHNS and CDR2 is SASEGT. For the CDR3, the DNA is TGTGCCAGCAGTGGTGACTTTGGACCTAATCAGCCCCAGCATTTT. Amino acids: CASSGDFGPNQPQHF.

J is TRBJ2-5 and V is TRBV11-2; 14 nucleotides agree with TRBD2. The germline V gene has CDR1 SGHAT and CDR2 FQNNGV. With 5 bases clipped from V and 3 bases from J, the junction kept 8 bases outside the gene matches. This CDR3 has 17 residues. CDR3 in amino acids: CASSLRTSGRFKETQYF. DNA for the CDR3: TGTGCCAGCAGCCTAAGGACTAGCGGGAGGTTCAAAGAGACCCAGTACTTC.

As regards this clone: Additional DNA sequences in this sample encode the identical CDR3. This rearrangement joins TRBV6-1 to TRBJ2-2, with TRBD2 identical over 7 bases. The CDR3 is 15 amino acids. Trimming cost V 6 bases and J 5 bases; bases outside gene matches: 9. Germline V CDR1 and CDR2: MNHNS, SASEGT. As DNA, the CDR3 is TGTGCCAGCAGCAAAAGCGGGATGGGAACCGGGGAGCTGTTTTTT. Residues: CASSKSGMGTGELFF.

This clone came up a few times. The chain joins TRBV21-1 to TRBJ1-5. TRBV21-1 is termed a pseudogene. CDR3 length: 15 residues. The CDR3 loop reads CASSKDSGESQPQHF. In DNA form, the CDR3 reads TGTGCCAGCAGCAAAGATAGCGGGGAAAGTCAGCCCCAGCATTTT.

The rearrangement uses TRBV7-8 and TRBJ2-5, with D perhaps matching TRBD2 (5 bases). V lost 2 bases, J lost 2 bases, and 21 bases lay in between. The length of the CDR3 is 18 residues. The germline CDR1 and CDR2 sequences are SGHVS and FQNEAQ. Written as DNA, the CDR3 is TGTGCCAGCAGCTTAACTGGCCCGAGACTAAATAATCAAGAGACCCAGTACTTC. As protein: CASSLTGPRLNNQETQYF. Using reference TRBV7-8 and TRBJ2-5 for the parts outside the CDR3, the full variable domain is GAGVSQSPRYKVAKRGQDVALRCDPISGHVSLFWYQQALGQGPEFLTYFQNEAQLDKSGLPSDRFFAERPEGSVSTLKIQRTQQEDSAVYLCASSLTGPRLNNQETQYFGPGTRLLVL.

In its sample, this clone was seen a few times. The rearrangement joins TRBV11-2 to TRBJ2-1; 13 nucleotides match TRBD2. V lost 2 bases, J lost 6 bases, and 10 bases stayed unmatched. CDR1 SGHAT and CDR2 FQNNGV come from the germline V gene. CDR3 length equals 18 residues. The CDR3 loop is CASSLRLAGGGGANEQFF. DNA for the CDR3: TGTGCCAGCAGCTTACGACTAGCGGGAGGAGGGGGTGCCAATGAGCAGTTCTTC.